This passage covers 5 T cell receptor beta chains from one sample sequenced in a study of blood T cells in healthy people across ages. A second PCR of 7 to 11 cycles used a sample-barcoded 5' primer and a J-beta primer mix. TCRdb used MiXCR to reprocess the 5' RACE reads, holding one entry per CDR3 protein. The table has just under 750,000 distinct CDR3 sequences, about 20% seen once. Sequencing used blood. The source is a man between 70 and 80 years old in good health.

The J gene is TRBJ1-1, the V gene TRBV20-1, with 7 bases aligning to TRBD1. The CDR3 extends over 14 amino acids. CDR1 and CDR2 from the germline V gene are DFQATT and SNEGSKA (reference sequence). The CDR3 protein is CSVRTGEFHTEAFF. DNA of the CDR3: TGCAGCGTCAGAACAGGGGAGTTTCACACTGAAGCTTTCTTT.

This clonotype was detected many times. V gene TRBV4-2 combines with J gene TRBJ1-1; weak D call: TRBD1 (5 bases). Looked up from germline, CDR1 is LGHNA and CDR2 is YNFKEQ. The CDR3 covers 16 residues. Trimming removed 5 bases from V and 3 bases from J, with 19 bases in between. CDR3 nucleotides: TGTGCCAGCAGCTCAACGCTCGGGACTTCCCACACTGAAGCTTTCTTT. This encodes CASSSTLGTSHTEAFF.

The gene calls are TRBV7-9 and TRBJ1-1; D gene unclear. This CDR3 has 15 amino acids. Germline CDR1 is SEHNR and CDR2 is FQNEAQ (reference sequence). The V gene lost 5 bases and the J gene lost 1 base, with 14 bases spanning the gap. This CDR3 reads CASSRLSGANTEAFF. The CDR3 DNA sequence: TGTGCCAGCAGCCGGTTGAGCGGAGCGAACACTGAAGCTTTCTTT.

This clonotype has just one count. The J gene is TRBJ1-2, the V gene TRBV7-8, with 10 bases aligning to TRBD1. The CDR3 contains 16 residues. V shed 0 bases and J 3 bases; nucleotides not matched to a gene: 4. Germline values: CDR1 SGHVS, CDR2 FQNEAQ. The CDR3 region has the DNA TGTGCCAGCAGCTTAGCAGAGACAGGGGGCTACTATGGCTACACCTTC. Its protein is CASSLAETGGYYGYTF. Full variable domain (missing parts from reference TRBV7-8 and TRBJ1-2): GAGVSQSPRYKVAKRGQDVALRCDPISGHVSLFWYQQALGQGPEFLTYFQNEAQLDKSGLPSDRFFAERPEGSVSTLKIQRTQQEDSAVYLCASSLAETGGYYGYTFGSGTRLTVV.

The rearrangement joins TRBV24-1 to TRBJ2-3; 8 nucleotides line up with TRBD1. Germline V gives CDR1 KGHDR, CDR2 SFDVKD. The CDR3 totals 16 residues. V gave up 9 bases and J gave up 1 base; unmatched junction bases: 11. This chain's CDR3 is CATATSGQGRTDTQYF. The CDR3 coding sequence is TGTGCCACCGCTACCTCCGGACAGGGCCGCACAGATACGCAGTATTTT.